This TCR beta chain was sequenced in a study of cytomegalovirus exposure and HLA in healthy donors. Only in-frame clones appear in the TCRdb table, and some are missing; sequencing was by immunoSEQ multiplex PCR. This sample has about 330,000 clones, with 87% found just once. The sample comprised PBMCs. The receptor was isolated from a woman between 25 and 40 years old in good health and CMV-seropositive.

CDR3 sequence reads: CASSARTSGSYEQYF. The CDR3, as DNA: TGTGCCAGCAGCGCCCGGACTAGCGGGAGCTACGAGCAGTACTTC. V is TRBV9 and J is TRBJ2-7; TRBD2 aligns across 13 bases. V dropped 3 bases and J dropped 3; count of bases not matched to a gene: 3. From germline, CDR1 is SGDLS and CDR2 YYNGEE. CDR3 size: 15 residues.